These T cell receptor beta chains were read from a single sample in a study of blood T cell repertoires in COVID-19. Method: immunoSEQ multiplex PCR; TCRdb's copy keeps in-frame clones and lacks some. The sample carries 130,000 or so clones, approximately 82% recorded once. The specimen sequenced was peripheral blood. These receptors all come from a human donor in a cohort sampled during active COVID-19. The conserved cysteine and the conserved F or W are not part of the CDR3 here. Each record gives: CDR3 protein, J gene, V gene.

cdr3_aa: ASSVAGGPNTGELF
j_call: TRBJ2-2
v_call: TRBV9

cdr3_aa: ASSKGGTGTGELF
j_call: TRBJ2-2
v_call: TRBV7-6

cdr3_aa: ASSLGIGEQY
j_call: TRBJ2-7
v_call: TRBV19

cdr3_aa: ATSREQSSSYNEQF
j_call: TRBJ2-1
v_call: TRBV15

cdr3_aa: ASSLWREGSYEQY
j_call: TRBJ2-7
v_call: TRBV7-9

cdr3_aa: ASSLELAGASAQY
j_call: TRBJ2-3
v_call: TRBV7-9

cdr3_aa: ASSRAGAISSYEQY
j_call: TRBJ2-7
v_call: TRBV5-4

cdr3_aa: ASSLRQPYNSPLH
j_call: TRBJ1-6
v_call: TRBV7-6

cdr3_aa: ASSGRTGTNTGELF
j_call: TRBJ2-2
v_call: TRBV19

cdr3_aa: ASRRQGAGGYT
j_call: TRBJ1-2
v_call: TRBV6-5

cdr3_aa: ASSQGRTSIGDEQF
j_call: TRBJ2-1
v_call: TRBV4-3